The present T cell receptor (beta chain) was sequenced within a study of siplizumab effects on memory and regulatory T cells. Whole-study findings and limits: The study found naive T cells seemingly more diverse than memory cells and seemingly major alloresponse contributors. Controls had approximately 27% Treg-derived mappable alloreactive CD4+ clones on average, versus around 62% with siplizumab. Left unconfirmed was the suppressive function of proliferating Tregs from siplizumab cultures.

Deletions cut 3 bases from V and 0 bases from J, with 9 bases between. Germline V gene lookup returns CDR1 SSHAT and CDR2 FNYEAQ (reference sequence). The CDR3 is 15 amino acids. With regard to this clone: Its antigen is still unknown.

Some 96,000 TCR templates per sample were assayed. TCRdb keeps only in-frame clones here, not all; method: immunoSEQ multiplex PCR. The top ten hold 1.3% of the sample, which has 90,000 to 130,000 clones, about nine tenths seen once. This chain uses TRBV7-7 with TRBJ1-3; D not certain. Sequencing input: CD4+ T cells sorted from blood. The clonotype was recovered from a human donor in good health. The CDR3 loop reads CASSFDLSSGNTIYF. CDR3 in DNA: TGTGCCAGCAGCTTTGACCTTAGCTCTGGAAACACCATATATTTT.